The TCR beta chain under discussion was sequenced for a study of response to subunit inactivated influenza vaccine (dated by TCRdb to 2017 to 2018). The study in broad terms: The study used deep quantitative T cell receptor repertoire profiling to track responses to a trivalent subunit inactivated influenza vaccine. Findings and caveats that apply to the study as a whole: The authors proposed that each seasonal influenza vaccination may bring in only a limited number of new T cells.

From the cysteine through the phenylalanine, the CDR3 covers 12 amino acids. Only the CDR3 DNA stays, 36 bases, in frame from base 1. The CDR1 and CDR2 encoded by the germline V gene are SGHTA and FQGNSA. At the junction V is shortened by 5 bases and J by 7 bases, with 8 bases in between. The sample's time point label, in plain terms: 45 days after influenza vaccine administration. In its sample, this clonotype was seen a few times. Its antigen is still unknown. The record has no base qualities; no much larger clone is one base away. To prepare the library, RT-PCR was applied. The listed sequencing device is Illumina HiSeq 2500. The raw public reads went through TCRdb reprocessing: fastp at Q25, MiXCR clone calling, in-frame beta chains kept. Each entry merges the rows of one CDR3 protein and shows their most common DNA and genes. Present in this sample are approximately 530,000 distinct CDR3 sequences, roughly 13% of which were seen just once. The ten largest clones represent 10% to 15% of the sample.

Recombination joined TRBV7-2 with TRBJ1-4; confidence is insufficient to name the D gene. The receptor was derived from a man between 45 and 60 years old who received an inactivated influenza vaccine. Donor details come from another sample of the same person, matched by shared clones. Sample: PBMCs from blood, taken about 40 days after vaccination. For the CDR3, the sequence is CASSRGSEKLFF. The sequenced DNA: TGTGCCAGCAGCCGAGGGAGTGAAAAACTGTTTTTT.